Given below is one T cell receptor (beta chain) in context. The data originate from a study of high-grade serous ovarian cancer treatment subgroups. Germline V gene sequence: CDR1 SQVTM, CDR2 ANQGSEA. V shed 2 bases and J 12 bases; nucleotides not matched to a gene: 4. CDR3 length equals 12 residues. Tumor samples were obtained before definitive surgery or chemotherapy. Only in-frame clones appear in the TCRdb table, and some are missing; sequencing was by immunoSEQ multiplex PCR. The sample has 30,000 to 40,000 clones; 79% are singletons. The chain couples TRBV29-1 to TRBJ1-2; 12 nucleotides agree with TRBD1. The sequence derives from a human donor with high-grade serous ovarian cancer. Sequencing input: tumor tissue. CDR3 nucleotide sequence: TGCAGCGTTGAACGGGACAGGGGGCCGCACACCTTC. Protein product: CSVERDRGPHTF.